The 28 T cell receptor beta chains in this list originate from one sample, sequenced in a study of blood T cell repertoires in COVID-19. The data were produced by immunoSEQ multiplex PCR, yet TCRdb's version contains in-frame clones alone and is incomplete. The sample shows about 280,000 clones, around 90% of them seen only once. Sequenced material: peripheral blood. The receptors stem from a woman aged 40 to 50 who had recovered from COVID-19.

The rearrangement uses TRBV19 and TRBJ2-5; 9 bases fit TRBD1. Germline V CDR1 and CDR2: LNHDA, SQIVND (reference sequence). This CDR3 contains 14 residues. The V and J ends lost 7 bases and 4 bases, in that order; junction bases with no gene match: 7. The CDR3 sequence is CASMDRGSGETQYF. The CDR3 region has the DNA TGTGCCAGTATGGACAGGGGAAGTGGAGAGACCCAGTACTTC.

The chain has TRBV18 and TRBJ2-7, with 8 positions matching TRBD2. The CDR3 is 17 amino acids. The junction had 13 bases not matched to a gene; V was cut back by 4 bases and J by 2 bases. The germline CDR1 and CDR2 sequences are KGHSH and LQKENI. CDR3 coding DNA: TGTGCCAGCTCACAAAACTCGCCGGGACTAGGAGCCTACGAGCAGTACTTC. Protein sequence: CASSQNSPGLGAYEQYF.

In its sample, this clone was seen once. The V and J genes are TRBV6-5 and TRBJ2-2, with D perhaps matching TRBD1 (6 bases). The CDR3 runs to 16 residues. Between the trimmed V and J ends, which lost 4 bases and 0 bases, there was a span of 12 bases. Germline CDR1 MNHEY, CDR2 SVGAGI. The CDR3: CASSWTVPSNTGELFF. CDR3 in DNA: TGTGCCAGCAGTTGGACAGTACCATCGAACACCGGGGAGCTGTTTTTT.

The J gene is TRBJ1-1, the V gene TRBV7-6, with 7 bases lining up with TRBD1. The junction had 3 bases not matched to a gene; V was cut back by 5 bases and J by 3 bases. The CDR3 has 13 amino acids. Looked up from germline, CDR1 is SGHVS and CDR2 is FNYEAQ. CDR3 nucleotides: TGTGCCAGCAGCCCGGGACAGTACACTGAAGCTTTCTTT. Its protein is CASSPGQYTEAFF.

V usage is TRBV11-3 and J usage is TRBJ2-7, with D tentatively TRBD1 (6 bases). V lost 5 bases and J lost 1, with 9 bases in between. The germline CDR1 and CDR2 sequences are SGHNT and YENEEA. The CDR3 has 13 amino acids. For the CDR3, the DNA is TGTGCCAGCAGCGGGGACACGTCCTACGAGCAGTACTTC. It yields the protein CASSGDTSYEQYF.

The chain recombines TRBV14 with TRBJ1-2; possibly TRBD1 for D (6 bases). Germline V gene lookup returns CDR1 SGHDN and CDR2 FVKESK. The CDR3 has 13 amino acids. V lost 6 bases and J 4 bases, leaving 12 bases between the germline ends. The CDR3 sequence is CASRPDSTYGYTF. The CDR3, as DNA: TGTGCCAGCAGACCGGACAGCACCTATGGCTACACCTTC. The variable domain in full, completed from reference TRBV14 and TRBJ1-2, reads EAGVTQFPSHSVIEKGQTVTLRCDPISGHDNLYWYRRVMGKEIKFLLHFVKESKQDESGMPNNRFLAERTGGTYSTLKVQPAELEDSGVYFCASRPDSTYGYTFGSGTRLTVV.

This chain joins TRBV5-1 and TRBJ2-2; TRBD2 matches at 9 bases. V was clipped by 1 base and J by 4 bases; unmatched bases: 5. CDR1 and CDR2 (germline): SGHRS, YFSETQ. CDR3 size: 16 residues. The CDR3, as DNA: TGCGCCAGCAGCTTGACGAGCGGGAGGCCCACCGGGGAGCTGTTTTTT. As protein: CASSLTSGRPTGELFF.

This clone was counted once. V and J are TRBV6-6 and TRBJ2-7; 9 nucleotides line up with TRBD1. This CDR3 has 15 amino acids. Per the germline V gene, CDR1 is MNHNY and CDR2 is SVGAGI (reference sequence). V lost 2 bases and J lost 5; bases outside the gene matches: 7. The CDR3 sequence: CASSYSGTGLNEQYF. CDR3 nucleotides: TGTGCCAGCAGTTACAGCGGGACAGGGCTTAACGAGCAGTACTTC.

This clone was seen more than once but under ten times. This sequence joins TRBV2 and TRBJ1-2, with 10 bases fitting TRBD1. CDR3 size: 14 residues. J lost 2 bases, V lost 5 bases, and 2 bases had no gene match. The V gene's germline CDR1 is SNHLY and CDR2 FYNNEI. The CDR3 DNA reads TGTGCCAGCAGTCCGGGACAGGGGAACTATGGCTACACCTTC. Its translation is CASSPGQGNYGYTF.

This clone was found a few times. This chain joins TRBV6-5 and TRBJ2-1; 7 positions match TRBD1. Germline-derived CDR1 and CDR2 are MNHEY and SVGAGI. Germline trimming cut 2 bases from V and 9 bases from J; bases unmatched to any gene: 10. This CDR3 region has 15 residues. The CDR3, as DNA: TGTGCCAGCAGTTACGAGGTAGGGGGCGGTGGTGAGCAGTTCTTC. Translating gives CASSYEVGGGGEQFF.

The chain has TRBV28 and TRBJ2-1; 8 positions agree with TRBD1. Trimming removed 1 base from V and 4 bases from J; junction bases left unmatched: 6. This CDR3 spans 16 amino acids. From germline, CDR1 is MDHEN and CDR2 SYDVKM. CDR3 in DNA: TGTGCCAGCAGTTTATTTCAGGGGGCGAATTACAATGAGCAGTTCTTC. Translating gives CASSLFQGANYNEQFF. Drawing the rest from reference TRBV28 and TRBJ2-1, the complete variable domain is DVKVTQSSRYLVKRTGEKVFLECVQDMDHENMFWYRQDPGLGLRLIYFSYDVKMKEKGDIPEGYSVSREKKERFSLILESASTNQTSMYLCASSLFQGANYNEQFFGPGTRLTVL.

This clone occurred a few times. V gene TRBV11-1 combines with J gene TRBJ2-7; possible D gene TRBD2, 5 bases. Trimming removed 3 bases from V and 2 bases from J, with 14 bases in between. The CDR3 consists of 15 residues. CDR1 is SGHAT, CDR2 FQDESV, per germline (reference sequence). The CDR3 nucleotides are TGTGCCAGCAGCTTCAGAGGGAGTCCGACCTACGAGCAGTACTTC. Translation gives CASSFRGSPTYEQYF.

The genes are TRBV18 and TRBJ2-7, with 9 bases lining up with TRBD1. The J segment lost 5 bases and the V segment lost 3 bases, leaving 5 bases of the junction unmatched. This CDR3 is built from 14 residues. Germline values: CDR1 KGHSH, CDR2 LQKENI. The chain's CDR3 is CASSPKQGAHEQYF. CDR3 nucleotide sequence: TGTGCCAGCTCACCCAAACAGGGGGCCCACGAGCAGTACTTC.

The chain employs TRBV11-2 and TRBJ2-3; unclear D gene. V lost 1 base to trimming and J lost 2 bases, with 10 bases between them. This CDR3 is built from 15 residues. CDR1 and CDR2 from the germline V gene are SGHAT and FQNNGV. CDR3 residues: CASSLVLSLTDTQYF. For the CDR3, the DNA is TGTGCCAGCAGCTTAGTCCTATCCCTCACAGATACGCAGTATTTT. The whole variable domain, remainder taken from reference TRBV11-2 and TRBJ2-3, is EAGVAQSPRYKIIEKRQSVAFWCNPISGHATLYWYQQILGQGPKLLIQFQNNGVVDDSQLPKDRFSAERLKGVDSTLKIQPAKLEDSAVYLCASSLVLSLTDTQYFGPGTRLTVL.

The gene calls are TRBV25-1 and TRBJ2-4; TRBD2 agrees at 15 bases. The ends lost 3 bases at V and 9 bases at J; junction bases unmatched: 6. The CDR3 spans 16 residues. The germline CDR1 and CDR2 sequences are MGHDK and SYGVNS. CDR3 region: CASSDGLAGGMVIQYF. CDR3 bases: TGTGCCAGCAGTGACGGACTAGCGGGAGGGATGGTCATTCAGTACTTC.

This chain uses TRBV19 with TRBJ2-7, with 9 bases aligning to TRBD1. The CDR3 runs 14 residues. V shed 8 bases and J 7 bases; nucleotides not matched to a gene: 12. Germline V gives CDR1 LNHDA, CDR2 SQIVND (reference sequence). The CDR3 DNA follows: TGTGCCAGTGGGACCCGGGACAGGGCCCGTGAGCAGTACTTC. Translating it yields CASGTRDRAREQYF. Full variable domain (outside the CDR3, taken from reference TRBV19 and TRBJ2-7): DGGITQSPKYLFRKEGQNVTLSCEQNLNHDAMYWYRQDPGQGLRLIYYSQIVNDFQKGDIAEGYSVSREKKESFPLTVTSAQKNPTAFYLCASGTRDRAREQYFGPGTRLTVT.

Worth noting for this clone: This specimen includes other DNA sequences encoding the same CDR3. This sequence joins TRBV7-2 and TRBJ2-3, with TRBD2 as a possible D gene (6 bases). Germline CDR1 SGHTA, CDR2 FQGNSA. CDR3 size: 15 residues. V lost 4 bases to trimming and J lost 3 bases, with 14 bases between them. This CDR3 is CASSSQGLVTDTQYF. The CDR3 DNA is TGTGCCAGCAGCTCGCAGGGACTCGTAACAGATACGCAGTATTTT.

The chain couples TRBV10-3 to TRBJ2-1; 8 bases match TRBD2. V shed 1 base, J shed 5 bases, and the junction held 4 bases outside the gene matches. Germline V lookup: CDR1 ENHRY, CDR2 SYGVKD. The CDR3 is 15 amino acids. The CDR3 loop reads CAISELGSGDNEQFF. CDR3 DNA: TGTGCCATCAGTGAGTTAGGTAGCGGGGACAATGAGCAGTTCTTC.

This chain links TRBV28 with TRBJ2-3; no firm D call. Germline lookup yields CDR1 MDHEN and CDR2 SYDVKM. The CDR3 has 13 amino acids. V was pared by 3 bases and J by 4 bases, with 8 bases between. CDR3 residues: CASSFSFSDTQYF. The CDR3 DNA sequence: TGTGCCAGCAGTTTTAGTTTCTCAGATACGCAGTATTTT.

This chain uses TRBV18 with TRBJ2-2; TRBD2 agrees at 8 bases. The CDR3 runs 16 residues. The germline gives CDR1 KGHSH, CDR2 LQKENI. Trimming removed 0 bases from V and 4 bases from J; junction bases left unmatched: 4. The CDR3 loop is CASSPPSLAATGELFF. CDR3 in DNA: TGTGCCAGCTCACCACCTTCACTAGCGGCCACCGGGGAGCTGTTTTTT.

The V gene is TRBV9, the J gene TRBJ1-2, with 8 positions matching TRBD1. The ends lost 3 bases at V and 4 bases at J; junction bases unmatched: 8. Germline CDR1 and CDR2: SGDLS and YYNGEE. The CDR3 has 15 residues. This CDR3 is CASSATGGVGYGYTF. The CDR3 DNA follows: TGTGCCAGCAGCGCCACAGGGGGGGTCGGCTATGGCTACACCTTC.

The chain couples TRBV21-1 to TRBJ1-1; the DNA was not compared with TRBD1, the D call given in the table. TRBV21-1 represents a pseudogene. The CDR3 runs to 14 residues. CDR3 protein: CASPGTGIVTEAFF. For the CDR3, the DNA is TGTGCCAGTCCCGGGACAGGGATAGTCACTGAAGCTTTCTTT.

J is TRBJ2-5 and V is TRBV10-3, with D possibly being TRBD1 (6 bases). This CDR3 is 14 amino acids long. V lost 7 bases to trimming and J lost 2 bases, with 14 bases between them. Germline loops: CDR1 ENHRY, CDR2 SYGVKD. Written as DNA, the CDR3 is TGTGCCATCAAGAGTCGGACAGATCAAGAGACCCAGTACTTC. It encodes CAIKSRTDQETQYF.

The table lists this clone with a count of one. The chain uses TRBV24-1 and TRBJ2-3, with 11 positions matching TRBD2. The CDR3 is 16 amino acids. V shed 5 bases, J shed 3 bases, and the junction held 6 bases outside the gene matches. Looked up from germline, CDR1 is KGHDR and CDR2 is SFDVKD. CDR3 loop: CATSGQLAGETDTQYF. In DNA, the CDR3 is TGTGCCACCAGTGGCCAACTAGCGGGAGAGACAGATACGCAGTATTTT.

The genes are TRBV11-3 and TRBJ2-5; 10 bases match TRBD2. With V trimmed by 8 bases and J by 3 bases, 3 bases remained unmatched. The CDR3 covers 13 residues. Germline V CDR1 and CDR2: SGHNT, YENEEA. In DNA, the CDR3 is TGTGCCAGCGTCCTAGCGGGAGAAGAGACCCAGTACTTC. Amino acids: CASVLAGEETQYF.

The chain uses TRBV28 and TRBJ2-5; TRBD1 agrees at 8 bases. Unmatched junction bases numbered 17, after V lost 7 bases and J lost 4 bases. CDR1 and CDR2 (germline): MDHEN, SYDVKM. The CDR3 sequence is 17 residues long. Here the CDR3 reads CASMTWGPTGDPETQYF. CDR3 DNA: TGTGCCAGCATGACATGGGGCCCGACAGGGGATCCAGAGACCCAGTACTTC.

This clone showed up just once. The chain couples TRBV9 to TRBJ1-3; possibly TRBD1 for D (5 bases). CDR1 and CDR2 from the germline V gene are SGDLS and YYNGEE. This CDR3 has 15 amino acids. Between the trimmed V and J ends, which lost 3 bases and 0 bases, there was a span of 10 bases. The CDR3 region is CASSGRASSGNTIYF. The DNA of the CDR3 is TGTGCCAGCAGCGGCAGGGCTAGCTCTGGAAACACCATATATTTT.

The chain's CDR3 is CASSPASGPDTQYF. The CDR3 DNA sequence: TGTGCCAGCTCACCGGCTAGCGGGCCAGATACGCAGTATTTT. The V gene is TRBV18, the J gene TRBJ2-3; 8 nucleotides agree with TRBD2. Losses at the gene ends were 3 bases for V and 4 bases for J; bases not matched to a gene: 3. CDR1 and CDR2 (germline): KGHSH, LQKENI. The CDR3 extends over 14 amino acids.